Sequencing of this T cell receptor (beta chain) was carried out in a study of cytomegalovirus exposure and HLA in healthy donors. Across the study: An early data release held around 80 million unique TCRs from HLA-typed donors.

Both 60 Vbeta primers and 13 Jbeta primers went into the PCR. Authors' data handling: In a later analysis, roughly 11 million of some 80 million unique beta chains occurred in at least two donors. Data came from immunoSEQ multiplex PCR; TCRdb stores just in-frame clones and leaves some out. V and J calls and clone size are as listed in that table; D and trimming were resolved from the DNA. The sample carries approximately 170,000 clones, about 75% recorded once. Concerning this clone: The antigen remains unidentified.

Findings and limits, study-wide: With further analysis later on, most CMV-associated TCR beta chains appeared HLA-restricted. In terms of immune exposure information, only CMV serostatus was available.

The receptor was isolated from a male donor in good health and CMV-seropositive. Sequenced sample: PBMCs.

The CDR3 DNA reads as TGTGCCAGCTCACCCCGACAGGGTTCGAACACTGAAGCTTTCTTT. It is translated as CASSPRQGSNTEAFF. V and J are TRBV18 and TRBJ1-1, with 7 positions matching TRBD1. CDR1 and CDR2 (germline): KGHSH, LQKENI. The CDR3 has 15 residues. V lost 3 bases, J lost 1 base, and 5 bases stayed unmatched.